This T cell receptor beta chain was captured by sequencing in a study of blood T cell repertoires in COVID-19. As handled by the study authors: Estimates of nucleated cell counts were drawn from the amplification of reference gene primers. The assay was immunoSEQ multiplex PCR, and TCRdb's table has in-frame clones only and misses some. V and J calls plus clone size are reproduced from that table; the DNA served to infer D and trimming. This table has approximately 21,000 clones, 80% to 90% appearing once. The CDR3 is 14 residues long. Germline-derived CDR1 and CDR2 are LGHDT and YNNKEL (reference sequence). Trimming removed 1 base at V and 6 bases at J, with 12 bases between.

The TCR sequence derives from a human donor in a cohort sampled during active COVID-19. The sequencing sample was made of peripheral blood. V usage is TRBV3-1 (or the pseudogene TRBV3-2) and J usage is TRBJ1-1; D is possibly TRBD1 (5 bases). DNA of the CDR3: TGTGCCAGCAGCCAAGCGGGGGGTCAGGCTGAAGCTTTCTTT. It translates to CASSQAGGQAEAFF.